This T cell receptor beta chain is drawn from a study of T-cell memory formation after mild COVID-19. A single record per CDR3 protein comes from TCRdb applying MiXCR to the 5' RACE reads. Of a few hundred thousand distinct CDR3 sequences listed, 20% to 25% are singletons. This clonotype was seen more than once but under ten times. CDR1 and CDR2 from the germline V gene are SQVTM and ANQGSEA. The V and J ends lost 4 bases and 4 bases respectively, with 8 bases between them. This CDR3 contains 11 residues. The chain has TRBV29-1 and TRBJ2-7; D gene uncertain. This sequence was found in a man in his late teens or twenties who had mild COVID-19 (a few samples of this study predate the infection). Cell type and time point are not known. Sequencing used PBMCs or a T cell subset sorted from them (not recorded which). CDR3 nucleotides: TGCAGCGTTGTACTCGGATACGAGCAGTACTTC. Protein: CSVVLGYEQYF.